The next 3 T cell receptor beta chains were all read from a single sample in a study of CD8 T cells in Susac syndrome. The RNA, roughly 0.45 to 1 ug, was put through reverse transcription using random hexamers. TCRdb fed the immunoSEQ multiplex PCR reads into MiXCR, producing one record per CDR3 protein. The table records 200,000 to 300,000 distinct CDR3 sequences, approximately 95% of them present only once. The sequenced sample was CD4+ T cells from PBMCs. Receptors originate from a human donor with Susac syndrome.

The chain joins TRBV28 to TRBJ1-2; D might be TRBD1 (5 bases). V was cut by 7 bases and J by 6 bases, with 18 bases left in between. In germline, CDR1 is MDHEN, CDR2 SYDVKM. The CDR3 is 14 amino acids. CDR3 sequence: CASTLGDRINGYTF. Written as DNA, the CDR3 is TGTGCCAGCACCCTTGGGGACCGGATCAATGGCTACACCTTC.

This sequence joins TRBV4-1 and TRBJ1-1; D is perhaps TRBD1 (6 bases). CDR3 size: 16 residues. Germline-derived CDR1 and CDR2 are MGHRA and YSYEKL. V lost 4 bases and J lost 2, with 17 bases in between. CDR3 amino acids: CASSRPAGTTNTEAFF. CDR3 in DNA: TGCGCCAGCAGCCGCCCAGCCGGGACAACAAACACTGAAGCTTTCTTT.

The chain combines TRBV7-2 with TRBJ2-3, with D uncertain. This CDR3 region has 14 residues. Trimming removed 5 bases at V and 2 bases at J, with 11 bases between. CDR1 and CDR2 (germline): SGHTA, FQGNSA. The CDR3 is CASSPFLDTDTQYF. Written as DNA, the CDR3 is TGTGCCAGCAGCCCCTTTCTAGACACAGATACGCAGTATTTT.